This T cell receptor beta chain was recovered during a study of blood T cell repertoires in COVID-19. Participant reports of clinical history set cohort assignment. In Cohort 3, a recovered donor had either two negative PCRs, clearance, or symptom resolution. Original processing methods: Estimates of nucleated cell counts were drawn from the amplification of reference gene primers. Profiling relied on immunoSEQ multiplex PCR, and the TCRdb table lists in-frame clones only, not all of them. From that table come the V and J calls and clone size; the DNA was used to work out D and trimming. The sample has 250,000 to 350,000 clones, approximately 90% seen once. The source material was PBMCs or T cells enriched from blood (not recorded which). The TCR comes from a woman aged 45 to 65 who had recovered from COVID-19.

The CDR3 sequence is CASSSLTGTGRIEGYEQYF. DNA for the CDR3: TGTGCCAGCAGTTCCCTTACGGGGACAGGGAGAATTGAGGGATACGAGCAGTACTTC. V gene TRBV28 combines with J gene TRBJ2-7, with 9 bases that match TRBD1. The CDR3 loop spans 19 amino acids. Germline V gene lookup returns CDR1 MDHEN and CDR2 SYDVKM. The V segment lost 4 bases and the J segment 4 bases; nucleotides outside the gene matches: 20.